One T cell receptor beta chain is described in this entry. Cohorts were determined from participant-reported clinical history. Profiling relied on immunoSEQ multiplex PCR, and the TCRdb table lists in-frame clones only, not all of them. The sample consists of 250,000 or so clones, over 80% of them appearing once. The CDR3 covers 15 residues. The sample comes from a study of blood T cell repertoires in COVID-19. The receptor's source is a woman aged 25 to 39 who had been exposed to COVID-19. Source material: PBMCs or T cells enriched from blood (not recorded which). This chain uses TRBV21-1 with TRBJ2-1; the D segment call TRBD2 is taken from the table without a DNA check. TRBV21-1 is termed a pseudogene. The CDR3 region has the DNA TGTGCCAGCAGCAGAGGGACTAGACTCTACAATGAGCAGTTCTTC. The encoded protein is CASSRGTRLYNEQFF.